This TCR beta chain was found in a study of blood T cell repertoires in COVID-19. CDR3 length: 15 residues. The method was immunoSEQ multiplex PCR; TCRdb's version includes in-frame clones alone and lacks a portion of them. The data contain under 300,000 clones, around 87% of them singletons. This clone showed up just once. The material sequenced was peripheral blood. The sequence was obtained from a woman in her seventies with active or convalescent COVID-19. V and J are TRBV21-1 and TRBJ2-7; the table names TRBD1, a call not compared with the DNA. TRBV21-1 is shown as a pseudogene. The CDR3 sequence: CASSPWDRGSYEQYF. The CDR3 DNA sequence: TGTGCCAGCTCCCCCTGGGACAGGGGTTCCTACGAGCAGTACTTC.